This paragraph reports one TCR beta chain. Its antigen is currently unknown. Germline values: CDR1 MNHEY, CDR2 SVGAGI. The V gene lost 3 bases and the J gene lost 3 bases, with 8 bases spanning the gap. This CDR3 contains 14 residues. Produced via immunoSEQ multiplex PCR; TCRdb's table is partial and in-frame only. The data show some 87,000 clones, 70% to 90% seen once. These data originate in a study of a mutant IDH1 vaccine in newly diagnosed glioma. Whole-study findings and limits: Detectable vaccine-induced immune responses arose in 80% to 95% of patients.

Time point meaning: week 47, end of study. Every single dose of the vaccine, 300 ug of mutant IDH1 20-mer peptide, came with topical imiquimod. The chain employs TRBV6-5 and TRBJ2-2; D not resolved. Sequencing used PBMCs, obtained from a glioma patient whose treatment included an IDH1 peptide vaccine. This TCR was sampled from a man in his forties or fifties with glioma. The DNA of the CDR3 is TGTGCCAGCAGTTATCCCTCTGACACCGGGGAGCTGTTTTTT. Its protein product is CASSYPSDTGELFF.